Listed below are T cell receptor beta chains from one sample, sequenced in a study of CD8 T cells in Susac syndrome. TCRdb re-derived calls from the immunoSEQ multiplex PCR reads in MiXCR, one entry per CDR3 protein. The sample consists of approximately 190,000 distinct CDR3 sequences, roughly 94% of them appearing once. The sample consisted of CD8+ T cells from PBMCs. Receptor source: a human donor with Susac syndrome. The conserved cysteine and the conserved F or W are not part of the CDR3 here. A D gene is named only where the DNA matches it firmly.

j_call d_call v_call cdr3_aa
TRBJ2-3 TRBD1 TRBV5-6 ASGPTGLGADTQY
TRBJ1-6 - TRBV11-2 ASSLDGGNSPLH
TRBJ1-2 TRBD1 TRBV27 ASSVYGTGNDYGYT
TRBJ2-1 - TRBV11-1 ASSADGVGTISHEQF
TRBJ2-1 TRBD2 TRBV5-4 ASSFSGTSGYNEQF
TRBJ1-5 TRBD1 TRBV12-3/TRBV12-4 ASTEDRGQPQH
TRBJ1-1 - TRBV11-2 ASSLAREAF
TRBJ2-7 - TRBV4-1 ASSHQTSYEQY
TRBJ1-2 TRBD1 TRBV13 ASSLDREVAGYT
TRBJ2-3 TRBD1 TRBV20-1 SALRTGGTDTQY
TRBJ2-6 TRBD2 TRBV7-8 ASSFPSGTSGGAGANVLT
TRBJ1-2 - TRBV28 ASSRTEPQYGYT
TRBJ2-7 - TRBV7-9 ASSPDSYYEQY
TRBJ2-6 - TRBV7-6 ASSLEISIYSGNVLT
TRBJ1-5 - TRBV2 ASSAGTVHNQPQH
TRBJ2-5 TRBD2 TRBV5-4 ASSSGLAGAQKTQY
TRBJ2-7 TRBD2 TRBV27 ASSKASGGRSYEQY
TRBJ2-7 - TRBV28 ASSLVADISYEQY
TRBJ1-1 - TRBV4-1 ASSPTTGATEAF
TRBJ2-7 - TRBV2 ASGEGRLSYEQY
TRBJ2-2 - TRBV5-6 ASSFRTASNTGELF
TRBJ1-3 - TRBV9 ASSPRTVENTIY
TRBJ2-2 TRBD2 TRBV5-4 ASSIGTSGGPTGELF
TRBJ2-2 TRBD1 TRBV7-8 ASTRRQGVAGELF
TRBJ1-1 - TRBV5-1 ASSSQKEAF
TRBJ2-7 - TRBV9 ASSAGAGIDEQY
TRBJ2-7 - TRBV2 ASSDRTESIVEQY
TRBJ2-7 TRBD2 TRBV11-2 ASSLDQGRVYEQY
TRBJ2-2 - TRBV25-1 ASSESGGSGELF
TRBJ2-3 - TRBV9 ASSETTDTQY
TRBJ1-1 - TRBV13 ASSLAPKNTEAF
TRBJ2-1 - TRBV6-6 ASSYSFLSDNEQF
TRBJ1-2 - TRBV18 ASSPGVNGNYGYT
TRBJ2-1 - TRBV6-4 ASQEQF
TRBJ2-2 - TRBV25-1 ASSEYVGSPTGNTGELF
TRBJ2-1 - TRBV15 ATSRAFNPGNEQF
TRBJ2-3 TRBD2 TRBV7-8 ASSLALAGGQLPGDTQY
TRBJ2-5 - TRBV7-8 ASNPRGASETQY
TRBJ1-1 - TRBV29-1 SAGETGTEAF
TRBJ1-1 TRBD1 TRBV20-1 SARRQGGITEAF
TRBJ1-3 - TRBV30 AWSVGGSGNTIY
TRBJ1-1 - TRBV12-3/TRBV12-4 ASSTAANTEAF
TRBJ2-7 TRBD2 TRBV3-1 ASSHGTSGTYEQY
TRBJ2-7 - TRBV4-1 ASSSRTDDYEQY
TRBJ2-3 TRBD2 TRBV5-6 ASSLTAREHSDTQY
TRBJ2-5 - TRBV24-1 ATSGGVGYKETQY
TRBJ2-5 - TRBV6-5 ASSYSTKGLRY
TRBJ1-1 TRBD1 TRBV6-5 ASSAHGTANTEAF
TRBJ2-3 - TRBV20-1 SARPDIFTQY
TRBJ2-1 TRBD2 TRBV20-1 SARDSAGLMDEQF